Each of the 13 T cell receptor beta chains below was sequenced from the same sample in a study of regulatory T cells in long-lasting Graves disease. Indicated time point: persistent/refractory GD, antithyroid drugs over 5 years with positive TRAb. PBMC-extracted RNA yielded the TCR library. Researchers made TCR beta libraries by using iRepertoire HTBI primers and running Arm-PCR on CDR3 regions. Using its own MiXCR run on the multiplex PCR reads, TCRdb lists one record per CDR3 protein. Of about 460,000 distinct CDR3 sequences in the sample, around a fifth are singletons; the top ten hold 10% to 15%. Material: peripheral blood mononuclear cells (PBMCs), obtained when the disease was refractory, from a patient treated with antithyroid drugs. The receptors shown here come from a female donor with Graves disease.

The J gene is TRBJ2-2, the V gene TRBV9; a weak D match, TRBD2 (5 bases). Germline V gene lookup returns CDR1 SGDLS and CDR2 YYNGEE. CDR3 length: 15 amino acids. The V and J ends lost 0 bases and 4 bases respectively, with 10 bases between them. CDR3 coding DNA: TGTGCCAGCAGCGTAGGTGGAGGCGGCACCGGGGAGCTGTTTTTT. Its protein is CASSVGGGGTGELFF.

In this sample, this clonotype turned up many times. In DNA form, the CDR3 reads TGTGCCAGCAGCTATACTTTTAGCGGGGGGGCCTTCGAGACCCAGTACTTC. Its translation is CASSYTFSGGAFETQYF. This chain uses TRBV11-1 with TRBJ2-5; 11 bases map to TRBD2. This CDR3 is 17 amino acids long. The germline V gene has CDR1 SGHAT and CDR2 FQDESV (reference sequence). The V segment lost 4 bases and the J segment 5 bases; nucleotides outside the gene matches: 12.

This clonotype appeared many times. This rearrangement joins TRBV7-2 to TRBJ2-7; D gene uncertain. With 1 base removed from V and 2 bases from J, the gap between germline ends came to 9 bases. The CDR3 is made up of 14 amino acids. CDR1 is SGHTA and CDR2 is FQGNSA in the germline V gene. CDR3 DNA: TGTGCCAGCAGCTTAGTACCAGCCACCTACGAGCAGTACTTC. It encodes CASSLVPATYEQYF.

The chain links TRBV7-2 to TRBJ1-6; D is uncertain. Germline V gene sequence: CDR1 SGHTA, CDR2 FQGNSA. Trimming took off 3 bases at V and 7 bases at J, with 10 bases between the two ends. This CDR3 has 14 residues. In DNA, the CDR3 is TGTGCCAGCAGCTTTGGATTGGGGAATTCACCCCTCCACTTT. Amino acids: CASSFGLGNSPLHF.

Comments on this clonotype: Without the conserved terminal phenylalanine or tryptophan, this CDR3 likely stems from a read error. The gene calls are TRBV9 and TRBJ2-7, with TRBD1 matching over 10 bases. The CDR3 length is 14 residues. Looked up from germline, CDR1 is SGDLS and CDR2 is YYNGEE. The ends lost 4 bases at V and 2 bases at J; junction bases unmatched: 3. The CDR3 sequence: CASSLDRGPYEQYS. CDR3 sequence (DNA): TGTGCCAGCAGCCTCGACAGGGGGCCCTACGAGCAGTACTCC.

This clonotype was counted only a few times. The chain recombines TRBV5-6 with TRBJ1-2; no definite D call. The CDR3 runs 13 residues. V was pared by 1 base and J by 2 bases, with 6 bases between. Germline CDR1 SGHDT, CDR2 YYEEEE. The CDR3 loop is CASSLPHNYGYTF. Here the CDR3 DNA reads TGTGCCAGCAGCTTGCCTCACAACTATGGCTACACCTTC.

The V gene is TRBV27, the J gene TRBJ1-5, with D unresolved. V shed 1 base and J shed 4 bases, with 11 bases lying between them. This CDR3 contains 15 residues. Germline values: CDR1 MNHEY, CDR2 SMNVEV (reference sequence). The CDR3 spells CASSLLGSLNQPQHF. CDR3 sequence (DNA): TGTGCCAGCAGTTTATTGGGTTCTCTAAATCAGCCCCAGCATTTT.

This clonotype appeared many times. This chain connects TRBV28 to TRBJ2-7; 10 bases are a match to TRBD1. J gave up 1 base and V 6 bases, and 6 bases lay outside the gene matches. Germline-derived CDR1 and CDR2 are MDHEN and SYDVKM. The CDR3 runs to 15 residues. CDR3 amino acids: CASSPAGQGSYEQYF. CDR3 nucleotides: TGTGCCAGCAGCCCTGCGGGACAGGGGTCCTACGAGCAGTACTTC.

A few counts support this clonotype. Germline is not matched at one junction end, which may reflect a read error. The chain has TRBV29-1 and TRBJ1-1; D is possibly TRBD1 (5 bases). The germline V gene has CDR1 SQVTM and CDR2 ANQGSEA. The CDR3 runs to 12 residues. CDR3 in DNA: TGCAGCGCCGGGGGGTTGCAGGGCTTCCTACACTTT. It specifies CSAGGLQGFLHF.

This clonotype was found many times. The chain carries TRBV7-2 and TRBJ1-4; D gene uncertain. The CDR3 has 14 amino acids. Deletions cut 1 base from V and 5 bases from J, with 8 bases between. In germline, CDR1 is SGHTA, CDR2 FQGNSA. CDR3 DNA sequence: TGTGCCAGCAGCTTAGACCTACCCAATGAAAAACTGTTTTTT. Protein sequence: CASSLDLPNEKLFF.

This clonotype was seen at least ten times. J is TRBJ2-7 and V is TRBV28; 8 bases match TRBD1. This CDR3 region has 14 residues. Germline V gene lookup returns CDR1 MDHEN and CDR2 SYDVKM. V was clipped by 2 bases and J by 3 bases; unmatched bases: 3. The CDR3 loop reads CASSLQGAVYEQYF. The CDR3 bases are TGTGCCAGCAGTTTACAGGGGGCAGTCTACGAGCAGTACTTC.

The table lists this clonotype with many counts. The DNA for the CDR3 is TGTGCCAGCAGCCCAAGGCTCGGGGCCTCAAAAGCGGGAAACACCATATATTTT. It encodes CASSPRLGASKAGNTIYF. This chain connects TRBV7-8 to TRBJ1-3; D perhaps matches TRBD1 (5 bases). This CDR3 region has 18 residues. V was trimmed by 5 bases and J by 4 bases, leaving 24 bases between them. From germline, CDR1 is SGHVS and CDR2 FQNEAQ. The full variable domain, its missing parts supplied by reference TRBV7-8 and TRBJ1-3, is GAGVSQSPRYKVAKRGQDVALRCDPISGHVSLFWYQQALGQGPEFLTYFQNEAQLDKSGLPSDRFFAERPEGSVSTLKIQRTQQEDSAVYLCASSPRLGASKAGNTIYFGEGSWLTVV.

The chain couples TRBV7-2 to TRBJ1-5; the match to TRBD1 covers 11 bases. The CDR3 totals 15 residues. Trimming removed 5 bases from V and 7 bases from J; junction bases left unmatched: 7. The germline gives CDR1 SGHTA, CDR2 FQGNSA. As DNA, the CDR3 is TGTGCCAGCAGCGCCGCTCGGACAGGGGGCCAGCCCCAGCATTTT. It specifies CASSAARTGGQPQHF.